One TCR beta chain is described in this entry. Trimming left V 6 bases short and J 2 bases short, with 20 bases between. Germline V gene sequence: CDR1 MGHRA, CDR2 YSYEKL. This CDR3 has 16 amino acids. The record originates from a study of T cell responses to AZD1222 COVID-19 vaccine. Here immunoSEQ multiplex PCR was the method, and the copy in TCRdb shows in-frame clones only, minus some. This table holds over 100,000 clones, 91% found once. The clonotype was recovered from an adult in good health. This sequence joins TRBV4-1 and TRBJ2-7; D is possibly TRBD1 or TRBD2 (5 bases each). Source: peripheral blood, taken on day 0 of AZD1222 vaccination. The CDR3 bases are TGCGCCAGCAGTCCCAATCCCGGGGCTCTAGCCTACGAGCAGTACTTC. This codes for CASSPNPGALAYEQYF.